This TCR beta chain is from a study of tumor-infiltrating lymphocytes in primary liver carcinoma. Study summary: Sequencing of the samples generated roughly 3.5 to 7.5 million productive TCRbeta reads, with similar yields across tissue types. Notes on the study in general: Tumor region pairs showed greater overlap than either tumor-adjacent or tumor-blood pairs did.

In its sample, this clonotype was seen many times. Its antigen is undetermined. TCR beta cDNA was reverse-transcribed from roughly 0.45 ug of total RNA. The reaction used a constant-region primer and ProtoScript II reverse transcriptase. Three rounds of nested multiplex PCR with slightly modified ARM-PCR produced TCR beta libraries. The first two PCR rounds, around 11 cycles each, used TRBV1-TRBV30 forward primers and a C-beta reverse primer. One entry per CDR3 protein results from TCRdb running MiXCR on the multiplex PCR reads. Of 85,000 to 100,000 distinct CDR3 sequences detected, just over 65% appear once; the ten largest clones hold around 26%. Between about 17 and 34 mg of unsorted bulk tissue served as the source from which RNA and DNA were co-extracted. The patients presented with primary liver carcinoma, which was managed through surgical resection. V gave up 5 bases and J gave up 6 bases, with 22 bases separating them. Germline assignment: CDR1 SGHAT and CDR2 FQDESV (reference sequence). This CDR3 comprises 16 residues.

Sequencing was performed on tumor-adjacent normal liver tissue. The chain is built from TRBV11-1 and TRBJ1-2; no definite D call. The clonotype originates from a man in his forties with primary liver carcinoma and hepatitis B virus infection. The CDR3 region has the DNA TGTGCCAGCAGCCGCAGGACTAGGCTTGCCGGAGATGGCTACACCTTC. Protein: CASSRRTRLAGDGYTF.